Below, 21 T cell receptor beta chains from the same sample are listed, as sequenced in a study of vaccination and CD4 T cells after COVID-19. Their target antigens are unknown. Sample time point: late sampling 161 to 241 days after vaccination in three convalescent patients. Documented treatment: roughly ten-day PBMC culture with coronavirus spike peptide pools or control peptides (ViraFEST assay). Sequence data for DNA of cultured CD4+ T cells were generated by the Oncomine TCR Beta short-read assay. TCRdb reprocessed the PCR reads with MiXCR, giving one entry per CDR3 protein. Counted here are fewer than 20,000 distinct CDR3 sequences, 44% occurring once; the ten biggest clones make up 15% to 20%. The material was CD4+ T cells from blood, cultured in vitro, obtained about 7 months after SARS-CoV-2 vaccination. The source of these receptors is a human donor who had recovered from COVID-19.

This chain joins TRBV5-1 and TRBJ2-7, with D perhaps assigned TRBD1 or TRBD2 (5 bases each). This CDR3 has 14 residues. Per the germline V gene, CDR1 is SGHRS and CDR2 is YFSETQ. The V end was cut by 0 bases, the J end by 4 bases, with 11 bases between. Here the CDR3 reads CASSLGGQGYEQYF. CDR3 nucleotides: TGCGCCAGCAGCTTGGGAGGGCAGGGTTACGAGCAGTACTTC.

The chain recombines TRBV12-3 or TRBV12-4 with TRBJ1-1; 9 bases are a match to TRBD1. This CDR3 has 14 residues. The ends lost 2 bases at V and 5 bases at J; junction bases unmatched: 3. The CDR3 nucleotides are TGTGCCAGCAGTTTACGGGGACAGGGAACTGAAGCTTTCTTT. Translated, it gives CASSLRGQGTEAFF.

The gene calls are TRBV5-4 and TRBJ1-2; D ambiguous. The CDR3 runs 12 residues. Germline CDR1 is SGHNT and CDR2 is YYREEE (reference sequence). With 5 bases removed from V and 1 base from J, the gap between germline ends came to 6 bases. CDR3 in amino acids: CASRAFNYGYTF. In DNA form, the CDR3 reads TGTGCCAGCAGGGCTTTTAACTATGGCTACACCTTC.

The CDR3, as DNA: TGCAGCGTGCTTGGGGGGAGAGGGGCAGATACGCAGTATTTT. The encoded protein is CSVLGGRGADTQYF. The chain is built from TRBV29-1 and TRBJ2-3, with D maybe TRBD2 (6 bases). Germline values: CDR1 SQVTM, CDR2 ANQGSEA. V was trimmed by 6 bases and J by 4 bases, leaving 17 bases between them. CDR3 length equals 14 residues.

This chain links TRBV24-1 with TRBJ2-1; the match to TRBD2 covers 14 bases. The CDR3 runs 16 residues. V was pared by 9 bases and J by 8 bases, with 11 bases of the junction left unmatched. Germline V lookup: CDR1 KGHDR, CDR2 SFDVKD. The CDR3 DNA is TGTGCCACCTCCGACGCCGGGACTAGCGGGGGATATGAGCAGTTCTTC. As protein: CATSDAGTSGGYEQFF.

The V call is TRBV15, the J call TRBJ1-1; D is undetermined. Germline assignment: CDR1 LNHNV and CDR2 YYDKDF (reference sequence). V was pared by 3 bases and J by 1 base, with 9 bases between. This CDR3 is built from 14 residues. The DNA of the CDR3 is TGTGCCACCAGCAGGCCACGGGGGAACACTGAAGCTTTCTTT. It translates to CATSRPRGNTEAFF. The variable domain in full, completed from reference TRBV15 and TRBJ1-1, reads DAMVIQNPRYQVTQFGKPVTLSCSQTLNHNVMYWYQQKSSQAPKLLFHYYDKDFNNEADTPDNFQSRRPNTSFCFLDIRSPGLGDTAMYLCATSRPRGNTEAFFGQGTRLTVV.

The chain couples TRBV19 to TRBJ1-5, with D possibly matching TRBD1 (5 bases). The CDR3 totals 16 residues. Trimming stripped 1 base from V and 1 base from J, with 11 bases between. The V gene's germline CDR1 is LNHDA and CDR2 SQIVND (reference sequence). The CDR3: CASSIGRGASNQPQHF. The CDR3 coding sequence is TGTGCCAGTAGTATAGGCCGGGGCGCGAGCAATCAGCCCCAGCATTTT.

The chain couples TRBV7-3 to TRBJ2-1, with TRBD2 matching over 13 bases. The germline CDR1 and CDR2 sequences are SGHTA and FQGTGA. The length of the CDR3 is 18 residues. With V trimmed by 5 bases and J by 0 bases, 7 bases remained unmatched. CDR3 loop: CASSLRTSGGSSYNEQFF. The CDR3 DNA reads TGTGCCAGCAGCCTCCGGACTAGCGGGGGAAGCTCCTACAATGAGCAGTTCTTC.

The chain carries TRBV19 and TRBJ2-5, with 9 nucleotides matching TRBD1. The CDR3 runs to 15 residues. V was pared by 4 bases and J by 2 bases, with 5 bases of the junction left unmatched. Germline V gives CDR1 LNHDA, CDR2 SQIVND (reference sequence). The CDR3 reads CASSRGQGQQETQYF. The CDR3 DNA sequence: TGTGCCAGTAGTAGGGGACAGGGCCAACAAGAGACCCAGTACTTC. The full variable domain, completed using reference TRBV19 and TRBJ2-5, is DGGITQSPKYLFRKEGQNVTLSCEQNLNHDAMYWYRQDPGQGLRLIYYSQIVNDFQKGDIAEGYSVSREKKESFPLTVTSAQKNPTAFYLCASSRGQGQQETQYFGPGTRLLVL.

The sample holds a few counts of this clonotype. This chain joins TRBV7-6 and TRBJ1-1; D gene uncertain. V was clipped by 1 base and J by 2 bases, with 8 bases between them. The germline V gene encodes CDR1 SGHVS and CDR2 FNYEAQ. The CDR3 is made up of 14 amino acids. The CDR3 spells CASSLVVGNTEAFF. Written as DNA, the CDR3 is TGTGCCAGCAGCTTAGTAGTGGGTAACACTGAAGCTTTCTTT.

CDR3 coding DNA: TGTGCCAGCAGTTTACTTCCTAGCGGGAGGGGTGAGACCCAGTACTTC. Its translation: CASSLLPSGRGETQYF. The chain joins TRBV12-3 or TRBV12-4 to TRBJ2-5, with 12 positions matching TRBD2. This CDR3 is 16 amino acids long. With 2 bases clipped from V and 5 bases from J, the junction kept 6 bases outside the gene matches.

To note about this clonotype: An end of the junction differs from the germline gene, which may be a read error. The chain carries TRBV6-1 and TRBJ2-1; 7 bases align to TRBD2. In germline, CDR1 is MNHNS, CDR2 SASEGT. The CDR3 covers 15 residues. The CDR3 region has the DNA TGTGCCAACAGTGAAGCGGGACGGACTTACAATGAGCAGTTCTTC. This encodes CANSEAGRTYNEQFF.

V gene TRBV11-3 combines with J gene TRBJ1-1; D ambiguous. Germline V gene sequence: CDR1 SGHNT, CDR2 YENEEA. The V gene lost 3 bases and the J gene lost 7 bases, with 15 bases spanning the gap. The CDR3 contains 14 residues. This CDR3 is CASSFDSQALEAFF. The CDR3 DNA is TGTGCCAGCAGCTTCGATTCCCAGGCTCTTGAAGCTTTCTTT.

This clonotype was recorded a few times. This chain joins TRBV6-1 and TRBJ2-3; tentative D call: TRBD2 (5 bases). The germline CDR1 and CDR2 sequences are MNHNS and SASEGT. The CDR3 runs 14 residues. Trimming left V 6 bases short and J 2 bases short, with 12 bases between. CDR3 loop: CASSLLDITDTQYF. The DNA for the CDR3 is TGTGCCAGCAGCCTACTAGATATCACAGATACGCAGTATTTT.

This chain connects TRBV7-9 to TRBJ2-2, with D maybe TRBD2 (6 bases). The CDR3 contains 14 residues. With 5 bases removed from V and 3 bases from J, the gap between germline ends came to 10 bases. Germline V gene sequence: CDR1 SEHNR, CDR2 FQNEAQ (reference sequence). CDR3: CASSQGLYTGELFF. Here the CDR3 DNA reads TGTGCCAGCAGCCAGGGACTTTACACCGGGGAGCTGTTTTTT.

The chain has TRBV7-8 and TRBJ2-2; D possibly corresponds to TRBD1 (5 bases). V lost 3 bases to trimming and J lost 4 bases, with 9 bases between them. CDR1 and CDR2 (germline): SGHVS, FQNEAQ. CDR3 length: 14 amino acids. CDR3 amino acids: CASSFYRGTGELFF. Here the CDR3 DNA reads TGTGCCAGCAGCTTTTATAGGGGCACCGGGGAGCTGTTTTTT.

The CDR3 here is CSARGGGPEAFF. The DNA of the CDR3 is TGCAGTGCGAGGGGGGGGGGCCCTGAAGCTTTCTTT. The V gene is TRBV20-1, the J gene TRBJ1-1; D may be TRBD1 (6 bases). The length of the CDR3 is 12 residues. The V gene lost 6 bases and the J gene lost 6 bases, with 14 bases spanning the gap. The germline gives CDR1 DFQATT, CDR2 SNEGSKA (reference sequence).

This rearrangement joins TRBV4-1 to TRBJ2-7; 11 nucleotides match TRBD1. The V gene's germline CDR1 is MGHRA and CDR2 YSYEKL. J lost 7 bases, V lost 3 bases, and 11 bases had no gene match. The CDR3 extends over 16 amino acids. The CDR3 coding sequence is TGCGCCAGCAGCCACCCGGGGACAGGGGGATCGAGGGAGCAGTACTTC. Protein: CASSHPGTGGSREQYF.

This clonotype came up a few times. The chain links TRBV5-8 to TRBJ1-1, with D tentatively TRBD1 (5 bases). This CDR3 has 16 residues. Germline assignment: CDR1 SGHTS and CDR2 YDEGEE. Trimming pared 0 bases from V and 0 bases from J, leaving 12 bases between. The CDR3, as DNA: TGTGCCAGCAGCTTGGCCGGCAGGGTGATGAACACTGAAGCTTTCTTT. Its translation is CASSLAGRVMNTEAFF.

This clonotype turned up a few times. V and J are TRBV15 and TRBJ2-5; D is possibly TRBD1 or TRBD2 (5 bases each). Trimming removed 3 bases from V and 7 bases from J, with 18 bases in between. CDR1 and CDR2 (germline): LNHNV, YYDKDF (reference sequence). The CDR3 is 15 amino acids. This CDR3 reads CATSRNAQGSGTQYF. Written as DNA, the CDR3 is TGTGCCACCAGCAGGAACGCTCAGGGAAGCGGGACCCAGTACTTC.

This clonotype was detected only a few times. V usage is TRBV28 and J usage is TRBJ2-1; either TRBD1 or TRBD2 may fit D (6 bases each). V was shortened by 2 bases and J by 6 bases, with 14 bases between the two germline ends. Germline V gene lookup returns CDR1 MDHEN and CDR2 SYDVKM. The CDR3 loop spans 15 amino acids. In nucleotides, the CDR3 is TGTGCCAGCAGTTTAACGGGGGCTATGATCAATGAGCAGTTCTTC. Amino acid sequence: CASSLTGAMINEQFF. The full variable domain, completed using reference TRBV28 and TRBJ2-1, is DVKVTQSSRYLVKRTGEKVFLECVQDMDHENMFWYRQDPGLGLRLIYFSYDVKMKEKGDIPEGYSVSREKKERFSLILESASTNQTSMYLCASSLTGAMINEQFFGPGTRLTVL.